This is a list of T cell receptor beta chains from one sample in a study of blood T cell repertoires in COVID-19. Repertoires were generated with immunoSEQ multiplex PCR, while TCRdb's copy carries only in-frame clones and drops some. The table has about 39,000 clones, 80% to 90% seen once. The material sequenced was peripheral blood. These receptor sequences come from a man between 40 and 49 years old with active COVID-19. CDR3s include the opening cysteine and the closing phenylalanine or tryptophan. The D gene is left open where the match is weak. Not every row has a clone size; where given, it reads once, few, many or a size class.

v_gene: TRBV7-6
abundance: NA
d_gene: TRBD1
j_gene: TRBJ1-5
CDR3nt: TGTGCCAGCAGCCGGGGGACAGGTAGAAATCAGCCCCAGCATTTT
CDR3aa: CASSRGTGRNQPQHF

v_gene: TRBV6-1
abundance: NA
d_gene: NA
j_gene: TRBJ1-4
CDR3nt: TGTGCCAGCAGTGAAACAGGGTCAAATAAAATCCTGTTTTTT
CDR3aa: CASSETGSNKILFF

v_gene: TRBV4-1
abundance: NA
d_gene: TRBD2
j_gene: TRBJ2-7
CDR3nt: TGCGCCAGCAGCCTCCCGGGACTAGCGCCCTCCTACGAGCAGTACTTC
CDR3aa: CASSLPGLAPSYEQYF

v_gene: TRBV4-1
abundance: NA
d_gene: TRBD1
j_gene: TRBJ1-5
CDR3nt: TGCGCCAGCAGCCAAGCACAGGGGAATCAGCCCCAGCATTTT
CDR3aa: CASSQAQGNQPQHF

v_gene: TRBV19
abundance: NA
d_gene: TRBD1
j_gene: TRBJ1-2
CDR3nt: TGTGCCAGTAGTCTCAGGGGGCCGTGGAATAGTGGCTACACCTTC
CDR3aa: CASSLRGPWNSGYTF

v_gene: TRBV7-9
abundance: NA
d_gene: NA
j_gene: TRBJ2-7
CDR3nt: TGTGCCAGCAGCTTAGCCCGGGAGTCCTACGAGCAGTACTTC
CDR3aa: CASSLARESYEQYF

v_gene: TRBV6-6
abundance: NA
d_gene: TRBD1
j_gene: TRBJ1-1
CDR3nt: TGTGCCAGCTCTAAGCAGAGGGACAGCACTGAAGCTTTCTTT
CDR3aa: CASSKQRDSTEAFF

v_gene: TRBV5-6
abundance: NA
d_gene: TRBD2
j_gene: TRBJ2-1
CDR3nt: TGTGCCAGCAGCTTGGGAGGGAGGGATGAGCAGTTCTTC
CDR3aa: CASSLGGRDEQFF

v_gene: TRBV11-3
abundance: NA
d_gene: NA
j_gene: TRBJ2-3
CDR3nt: TGTGCCAGCAGCTTAGGGACGGGGGGCACGGGAGATACGCAGTATTTT
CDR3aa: CASSLGTGGTGDTQYF

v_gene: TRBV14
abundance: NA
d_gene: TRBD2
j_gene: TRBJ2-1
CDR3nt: TGTGCCAGCAGCCCATGGAAGATAGCGGGGTCTAATGAGCAGTTCTTC
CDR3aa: CASSPWKIAGSNEQFF

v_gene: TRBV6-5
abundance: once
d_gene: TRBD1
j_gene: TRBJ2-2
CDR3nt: TGTGCCAGCACGACAGGGGTTTACACCGGGGAGCTGTTTTTT
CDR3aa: CASTTGVYTGELFF